The rows below give T cell receptor beta chains drawn from one sample of a study of tumor-infiltrating lymphocytes in primary liver carcinoma. One entry per CDR3 protein results from TCRdb running MiXCR on the multiplex PCR reads. The data hold about 130,000 distinct CDR3 sequences, with under 65% observed a single time. Sample: liver tumor tissue from sampling region 3. The source of these receptors is a woman aged 55 to 70 with primary liver carcinoma and hepatitis B virus infection. The CDR3 runs from the conserved cysteine through the conserved F or W. Fields, in order: CDR3 protein, J gene, CDR3 length, V gene.

CDR3aa: CVSSPVGQGDEQFF
j_gene: TRBJ2-1
len: 14
v_gene: TRBV18

CDR3aa: CARSPLTEGTDTQYF
j_gene: TRBJ2-3
len: 15
v_gene: TRBV11-2

CDR3aa: CASTNPGQGLSGNTIYF
j_gene: TRBJ1-3
len: 17
v_gene: TRBV6-6

CDR3aa: CANSQVRGGLPYEQYF
j_gene: TRBJ2-7
len: 16
v_gene: TRBV16

CDR3aa: CAGSGDRGREHFF
j_gene: TRBJ2-1
len: 13
v_gene: TRBV11-3

CDR3aa: CASSVGGRETQYF
j_gene: TRBJ2-5
len: 13
v_gene: TRBV6-1

CDR3aa: CASSPEITYGYTF
j_gene: TRBJ1-2
len: 13
v_gene: TRBV7-9

CDR3aa: CASSLTSRSQTQYF
j_gene: TRBJ2-5
len: 14
v_gene: TRBV27

CDR3aa: CASSLGGTYEKLFF
j_gene: TRBJ1-4
len: 14
v_gene: TRBV7-9

CDR3aa: CASSLQVRTGATDTQYF
j_gene: TRBJ2-3
len: 17
v_gene: TRBV7-9

CDR3aa: CASSQLPGRNEQFF
j_gene: TRBJ2-1
len: 14
v_gene: TRBV4-1

CDR3aa: CASSQSGSPYKQYF
j_gene: TRBJ2-7
len: 14
v_gene: TRBV28

CDR3aa: CDSSRSLATKAFF
j_gene: TRBJ1-1
len: 13
v_gene: TRBV11-3

CDR3aa: CASSLRMGYEQFF
j_gene: TRBJ2-1
len: 13
v_gene: TRBV5-6

CDR3aa: CASTRGVPEVGEAFF
j_gene: TRBJ1-1
len: 15
v_gene: TRBV6-5

CDR3aa: CASSFRGRRTDTQYF
j_gene: TRBJ2-3
len: 15
v_gene: TRBV28

CDR3aa: CASSEGASGYEQYF
j_gene: TRBJ2-7
len: 14
v_gene: TRBV6-1

CDR3aa: CASSEPAGTPGDTQYF
j_gene: TRBJ2-3
len: 16
v_gene: TRBV12-3/TRBV12-4

CDR3aa: CACSLRQRAGESRF
j_gene: TRBJ2-3
len: 14
v_gene: TRBV11-1

CDR3aa: CAGSQGRLAGGDRTDTQYF
j_gene: TRBJ2-3
len: 19
v_gene: TRBV4-1

CDR3aa: CASSQDPGIQGGEQFF
j_gene: TRBJ2-1
len: 16
v_gene: TRBV4-1

CDR3aa: CASRSQGLLRTETQYF
j_gene: TRBJ2-3
len: 16
v_gene: TRBV11-2

CDR3aa: CSVWDKESSYEQYF
j_gene: TRBJ2-7
len: 14
v_gene: TRBV29-1

CDR3aa: CASSLAGQSSNEQYF
j_gene: TRBJ2-7
len: 15
v_gene: TRBV11-2

CDR3aa: CASSQRSDGDQPQHF
j_gene: TRBJ1-5
len: 15
v_gene: TRBV4-1

CDR3aa: CSISRSGLETRYF
j_gene: TRBJ2-5
len: 13
v_gene: TRBV29-1

CDR3aa: CANSPNRDWNTEAFF
j_gene: TRBJ1-1
len: 15
v_gene: TRBV12-3/TRBV12-4

CDR3aa: CASSRGLGPIVLAKNIQYF
j_gene: TRBJ2-4
len: 19
v_gene: TRBV4-1

CDR3aa: CASSLWRDGTEAFF
j_gene: TRBJ1-1
len: 14
v_gene: TRBV12-3/TRBV12-4

CDR3aa: CASRKDRSSNQPQHF
j_gene: TRBJ1-5
len: 15
v_gene: TRBV6-1

CDR3aa: CANSLELAGINERFF
j_gene: TRBJ2-1
len: 15
v_gene: TRBV11-2

CDR3aa: CANSLAGSLDTDTQYF
j_gene: TRBJ2-3
len: 16
v_gene: TRBV11-2

CDR3aa: CASSKLAGGTGELFF
j_gene: TRBJ2-2
len: 15
v_gene: TRBV7-9

CDR3aa: CASGPELSQTYEQYF
j_gene: TRBJ2-7
len: 15
v_gene: TRBV5-1

CDR3aa: CSVHGQESQYF
j_gene: TRBJ2-5
len: 11
v_gene: TRBV29-1

CDR3aa: CASKSSNQPQHF
j_gene: TRBJ1-5
len: 12
v_gene: TRBV28

CDR3aa: CSLRTGEPYNEQSF
j_gene: TRBJ2-1
len: 14
v_gene: TRBV29-1

CDR3aa: CSAWVLGAGLRDTQYF
j_gene: TRBJ2-3
len: 16
v_gene: TRBV29-1

CDR3aa: CAISEREVKTDTQYF
j_gene: TRBJ2-3
len: 15
v_gene: TRBV10-3

CDR3aa: CVSRPTSGRDNEQFF
j_gene: TRBJ2-1
len: 15
v_gene: TRBV5-1

CDR3aa: CASSLAGGLGQPQHF
j_gene: TRBJ1-5
len: 15
v_gene: TRBV7-2

CDR3aa: CSALGQTNTGELFF
j_gene: TRBJ2-2
len: 14
v_gene: TRBV29-1